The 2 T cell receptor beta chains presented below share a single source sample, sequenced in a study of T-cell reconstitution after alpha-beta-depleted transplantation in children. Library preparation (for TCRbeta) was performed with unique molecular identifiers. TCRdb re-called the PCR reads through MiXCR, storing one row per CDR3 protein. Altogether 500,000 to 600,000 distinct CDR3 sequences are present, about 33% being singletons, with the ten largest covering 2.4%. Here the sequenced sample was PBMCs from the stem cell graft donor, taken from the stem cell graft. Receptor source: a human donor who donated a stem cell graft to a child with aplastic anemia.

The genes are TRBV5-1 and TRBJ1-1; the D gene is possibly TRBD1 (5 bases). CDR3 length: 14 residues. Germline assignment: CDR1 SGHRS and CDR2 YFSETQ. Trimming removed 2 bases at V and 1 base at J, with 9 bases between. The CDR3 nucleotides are TGCGCCAGCAGCTTCCTTGGGACGAACACTGAAGCTTTCTTT. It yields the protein CASSFLGTNTEAFF.

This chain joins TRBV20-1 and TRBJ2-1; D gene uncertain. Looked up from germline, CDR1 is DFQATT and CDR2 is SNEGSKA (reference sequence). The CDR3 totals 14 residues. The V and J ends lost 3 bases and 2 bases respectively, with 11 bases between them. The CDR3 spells CSASGRETYNEQFF. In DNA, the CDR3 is TGCAGTGCTAGTGGTCGTGAAACCTACAATGAGCAGTTCTTC.